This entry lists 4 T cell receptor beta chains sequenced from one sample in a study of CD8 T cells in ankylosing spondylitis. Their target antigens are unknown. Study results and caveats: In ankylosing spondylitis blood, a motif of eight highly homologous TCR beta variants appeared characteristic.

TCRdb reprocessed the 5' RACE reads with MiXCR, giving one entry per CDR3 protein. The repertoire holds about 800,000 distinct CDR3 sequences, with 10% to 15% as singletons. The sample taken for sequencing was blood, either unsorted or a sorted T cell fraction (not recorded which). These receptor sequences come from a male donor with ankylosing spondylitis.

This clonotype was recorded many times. The CDR3 spells CASSLAQNTQYF. The CDR3 DNA is TGTGCCAGCAGCTTGGCACAGAATACGCAGTATTTT. V usage is TRBV5-6 and J usage is TRBJ2-3; D uncertain. Trimming removed 0 bases from V and 7 bases from J, with 6 bases in between. Germline V lookup: CDR1 SGHDT, CDR2 YYEEEE. The CDR3 consists of 12 residues.

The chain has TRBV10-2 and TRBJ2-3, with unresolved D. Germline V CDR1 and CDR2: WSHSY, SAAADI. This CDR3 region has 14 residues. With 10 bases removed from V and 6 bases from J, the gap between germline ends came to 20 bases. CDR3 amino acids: CATTRRKDQDTQYF. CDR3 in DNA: TGCGCCACCACCCGGAGAAAGGATCAGGATACGCAGTATTTT.

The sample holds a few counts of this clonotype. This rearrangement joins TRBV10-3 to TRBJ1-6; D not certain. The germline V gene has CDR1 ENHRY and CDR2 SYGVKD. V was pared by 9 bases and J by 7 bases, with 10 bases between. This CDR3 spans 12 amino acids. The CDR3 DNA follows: TGTGCCATTCGGCAGGCGAATTCACCCCTCCACTTT. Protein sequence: CAIRQANSPLHF.

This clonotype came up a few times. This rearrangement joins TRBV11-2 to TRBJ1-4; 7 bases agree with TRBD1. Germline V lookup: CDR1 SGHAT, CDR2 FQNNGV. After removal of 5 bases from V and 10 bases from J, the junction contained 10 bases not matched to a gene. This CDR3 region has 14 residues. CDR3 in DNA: TGTGCCAGCAGCCAGGACAGGCTGGGGGGAAAACTGTTTTTT. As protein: CASSQDRLGGKLFF.